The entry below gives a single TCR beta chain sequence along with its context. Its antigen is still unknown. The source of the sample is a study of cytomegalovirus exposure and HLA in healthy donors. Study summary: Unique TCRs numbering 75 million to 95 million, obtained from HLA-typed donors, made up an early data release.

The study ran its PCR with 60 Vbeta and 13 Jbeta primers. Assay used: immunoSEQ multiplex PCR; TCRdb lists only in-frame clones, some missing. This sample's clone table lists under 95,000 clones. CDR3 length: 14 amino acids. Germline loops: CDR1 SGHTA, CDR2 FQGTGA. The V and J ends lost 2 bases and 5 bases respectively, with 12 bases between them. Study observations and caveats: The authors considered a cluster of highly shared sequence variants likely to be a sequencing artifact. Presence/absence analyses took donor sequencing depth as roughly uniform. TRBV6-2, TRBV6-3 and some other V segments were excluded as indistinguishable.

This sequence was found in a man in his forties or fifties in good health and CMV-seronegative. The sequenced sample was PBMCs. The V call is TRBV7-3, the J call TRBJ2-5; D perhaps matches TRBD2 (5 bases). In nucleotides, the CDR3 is TGTGCCAGCAGCTTATCGGGGATCGGGGAGACCCAGTACTTC. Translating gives CASSLSGIGETQYF. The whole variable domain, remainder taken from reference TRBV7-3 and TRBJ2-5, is GAGVSQTPSNKVTEKGKYVELRCDPISGHTALYWYRQSLGQGPEFLIYFQGTGAADDSGLPNDRFFAVRPEGSVSTLKIQRTERGDSAVYLCASSLSGIGETQYFGPGTRLLVL.